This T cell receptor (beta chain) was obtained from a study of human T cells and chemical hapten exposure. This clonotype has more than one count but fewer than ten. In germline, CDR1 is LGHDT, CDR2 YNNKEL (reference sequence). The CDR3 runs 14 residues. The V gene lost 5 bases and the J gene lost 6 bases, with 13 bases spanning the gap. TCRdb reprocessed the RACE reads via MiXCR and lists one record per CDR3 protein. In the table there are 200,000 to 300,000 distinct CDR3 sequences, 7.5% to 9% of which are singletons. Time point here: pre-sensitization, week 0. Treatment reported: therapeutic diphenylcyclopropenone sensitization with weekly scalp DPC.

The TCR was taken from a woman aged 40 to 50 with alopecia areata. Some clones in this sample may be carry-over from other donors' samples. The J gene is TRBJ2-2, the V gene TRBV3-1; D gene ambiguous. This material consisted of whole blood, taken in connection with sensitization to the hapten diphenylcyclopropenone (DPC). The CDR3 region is CASSIYVSPGELFF. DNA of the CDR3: TGTGCCAGCAGCATTTATGTTAGTCCCGGGGAGCTGTTTTTT.